The rows below give T cell receptor beta chains drawn from one sample of a study of blood T cell repertoires in COVID-19. Only in-frame clones appear in the TCRdb table, and some are missing; sequencing was by immunoSEQ multiplex PCR. The sample includes 50,000 to 55,000 clones, approximately 87% seen only once; the top ten take 4%. Sequenced sample: peripheral blood. Receptors originate from a man in his fifties or sixties with acute or convalescent COVID-19. The CDR3 runs from the conserved cysteine through the conserved F or W. Fields, in order: CDR3 protein, V gene, J gene, CDR3 length.

CDR3 protein: CASSLRPTGGFSNEKLFF
V gene: TRBV7-6
J gene: TRBJ1-4
CDR3 length: 18

CDR3 protein: CASSQDGVRTGWEKLFF
V gene: TRBV3-1/TRBV3-2
J gene: TRBJ1-4
CDR3 length: 17

CDR3 protein: CASSLGQREDTQYF
V gene: TRBV5-4
J gene: TRBJ2-3
CDR3 length: 14

CDR3 protein: CASSPLGLAGRETQYF
V gene: TRBV5-8
J gene: TRBJ2-5
CDR3 length: 16

CDR3 protein: CASTSGGSGNTIYF
V gene: TRBV6-5
J gene: TRBJ1-3
CDR3 length: 14

CDR3 protein: CASSPPGVAKNIQYF
V gene: TRBV28
J gene: TRBJ2-4
CDR3 length: 15

CDR3 protein: CAISGTVSSYEQYF
V gene: TRBV10-3
J gene: TRBJ2-7
CDR3 length: 14

CDR3 protein: CASSFGGKVEQFF
V gene: TRBV11-3
J gene: TRBJ2-1
CDR3 length: 13

CDR3 protein: CASSLWSPRGILPLHF
V gene: TRBV27
J gene: TRBJ1-6
CDR3 length: 16

CDR3 protein: CASSSPGKRGRHTEAFF
V gene: TRBV9
J gene: TRBJ1-1
CDR3 length: 17

CDR3 protein: CASSQFLRRDTEAFF
V gene: TRBV14
J gene: TRBJ1-1
CDR3 length: 15

CDR3 protein: CASGLGGARSYNEQFF
V gene: TRBV5-1
J gene: TRBJ2-1
CDR3 length: 16

CDR3 protein: CASSFGGGSSYEQYF
V gene: TRBV7-6
J gene: TRBJ2-7
CDR3 length: 15

CDR3 protein: CASSEERGLAYNEQFF
V gene: TRBV2
J gene: TRBJ2-1
CDR3 length: 16

CDR3 protein: CASSPGLAGGGDTQYF
V gene: TRBV10-2
J gene: TRBJ2-3
CDR3 length: 16

CDR3 protein: CASSGTGSTDTQYF
V gene: TRBV6-4
J gene: TRBJ2-3
CDR3 length: 14

CDR3 protein: CASSQLAGGQETQYF
V gene: TRBV3-1/TRBV3-2
J gene: TRBJ2-5
CDR3 length: 15

CDR3 protein: CASSDRGGNQPQHF
V gene: TRBV19
J gene: TRBJ1-5
CDR3 length: 14

CDR3 protein: CASSEMQASNQPQHF
V gene: TRBV6-1
J gene: TRBJ1-5
CDR3 length: 15

CDR3 protein: CASSLSWRPSSYNSPLHF
V gene: TRBV28
J gene: TRBJ1-6
CDR3 length: 18

CDR3 protein: CASSGRTYNSPLHF
V gene: TRBV7-9
J gene: TRBJ1-6
CDR3 length: 14

CDR3 protein: CAWSRQADHQPQHF
V gene: TRBV30
J gene: TRBJ1-5
CDR3 length: 14

CDR3 protein: CAIQGDGTEAFF
V gene: TRBV10-3
J gene: TRBJ1-1
CDR3 length: 12

CDR3 protein: CASSISGEREQYF
V gene: TRBV19
J gene: TRBJ2-7
CDR3 length: 13